This TCR beta chain was recovered during a study of OX40 agonist ivuxolimab in advanced cancers. Study context: Patients were treated with ivuxolimab, an agonistic anti-OX40 (CD134) antibody.

Samples were taken at baseline and on day 1 of cycles 4 and 7. Data came from immunoSEQ multiplex PCR; TCRdb stores just in-frame clones and leaves some out. This sample has 100,000 or so clones, with about 96% found just once. Germline V gene lookup returns CDR1 LNHDA and CDR2 SQIVND (reference sequence). The CDR3 loop spans 14 amino acids. V gave up 3 bases and J gave up 3 bases, with 10 bases separating them. The chain has TRBV19 and TRBJ2-3; perhaps TRBD2 as D (6 bases). The sequenced sample was CD4+ or CD8+ T cells sorted from blood, obtained in a trial of the OX40 agonist ivuxolimab. This sequence originates from an adult with an advanced solid tumor such as melanoma, head and neck, liver or kidney cancer. The chain's CDR3 is CASSIALATDTQYF. The CDR3 coding sequence is TGTGCCAGTAGTATCGCGCTAGCGACAGATACGCAGTATTTT.